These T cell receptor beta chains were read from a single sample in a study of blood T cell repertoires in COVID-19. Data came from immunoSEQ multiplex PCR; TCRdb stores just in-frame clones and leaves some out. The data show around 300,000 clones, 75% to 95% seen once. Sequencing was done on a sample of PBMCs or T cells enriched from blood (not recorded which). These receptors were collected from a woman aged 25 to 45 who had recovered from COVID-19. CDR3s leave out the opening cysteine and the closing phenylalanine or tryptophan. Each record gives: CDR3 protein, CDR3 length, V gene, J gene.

cdr3_aa: ASLRGQGSHEQY
cdr3_length: 12
v_call: TRBV2
j_call: TRBJ2-7

cdr3_aa: ATQRENTGELF
cdr3_length: 11
v_call: TRBV27
j_call: TRBJ2-2

cdr3_aa: ASSLGRGREGEQY
cdr3_length: 13
v_call: TRBV7-8
j_call: TRBJ2-7

cdr3_aa: ATSFGRTTYEQY
cdr3_length: 12
v_call: TRBV15
j_call: TRBJ2-7

cdr3_aa: ASRLGTSGTYEQY
cdr3_length: 13
v_call: TRBV6-5
j_call: TRBJ2-7

cdr3_aa: ASSSPYLSGNTIY
cdr3_length: 13
v_call: TRBV7-9
j_call: TRBJ1-3

cdr3_aa: ASSPRGFTDTQY
cdr3_length: 12
v_call: TRBV3-1/TRBV3-2
j_call: TRBJ2-3

cdr3_aa: ASSQVLDRANNSPLH
cdr3_length: 15
v_call: TRBV3-1/TRBV3-2
j_call: TRBJ1-6

cdr3_aa: ASSEAAGQGTNQPQH
cdr3_length: 15
v_call: TRBV2
j_call: TRBJ1-5

cdr3_aa: ASSIDLEGTQY
cdr3_length: 11
v_call: TRBV19
j_call: TRBJ2-5

cdr3_aa: ASSPSWWLDYGYT
cdr3_length: 13
v_call: TRBV5-6
j_call: TRBJ1-2

cdr3_aa: ASSLPRDNLYEQY
cdr3_length: 13
v_call: TRBV5-1
j_call: TRBJ2-7

cdr3_aa: AWSVGTSGSADTQY
cdr3_length: 14
v_call: TRBV30
j_call: TRBJ2-3

cdr3_aa: ASSRSGAKNQPQH
cdr3_length: 13
v_call: TRBV27
j_call: TRBJ1-5

cdr3_aa: ASSYGGREQF
cdr3_length: 10
v_call: TRBV6-2/TRBV6-3
j_call: TRBJ2-1

cdr3_aa: ASSIQAESSYEQY
cdr3_length: 13
v_call: TRBV7-2
j_call: TRBJ2-7

cdr3_aa: ASSLGTSGRSSYEQY
cdr3_length: 15
v_call: TRBV9
j_call: TRBJ2-7

cdr3_aa: ATSGGTTNEQF
cdr3_length: 11
v_call: TRBV24-1
j_call: TRBJ2-1

cdr3_aa: ASSYGLAGPQETQY
cdr3_length: 14
v_call: TRBV5-1
j_call: TRBJ2-5

cdr3_aa: ASSSEGQGAHNEQF
cdr3_length: 14
v_call: TRBV5-4
j_call: TRBJ2-1

cdr3_aa: AWSSGSNQPQH
cdr3_length: 11
v_call: TRBV30
j_call: TRBJ1-5

cdr3_aa: ASSQRDLAVFNYEQY
cdr3_length: 15
v_call: TRBV4-1
j_call: TRBJ2-7

cdr3_aa: ASRTIGQPHGYT
cdr3_length: 12
v_call: TRBV27
j_call: TRBJ1-2

cdr3_aa: ASSAPSRTARYGYT
cdr3_length: 14
v_call: TRBV9
j_call: TRBJ1-2

cdr3_aa: ATSSGGFQY
cdr3_length: 9
v_call: TRBV24-1
j_call: TRBJ2-4

cdr3_aa: ASSIGLAEYEQY
cdr3_length: 12
v_call: TRBV19
j_call: TRBJ2-7

cdr3_aa: ATSDRNRQNTGELF
cdr3_length: 14
v_call: TRBV24-1
j_call: TRBJ2-2

cdr3_aa: ASSSRGGASNQPQH
cdr3_length: 14
v_call: TRBV7-2
j_call: TRBJ1-5

cdr3_aa: ATSRGTDSGNTIY
cdr3_length: 13
v_call: TRBV15
j_call: TRBJ1-3

cdr3_aa: TSSQESFSDSTKTGGYT
cdr3_length: 17
v_call: TRBV1
j_call: TRBJ1-2

cdr3_aa: ASSLEDRNTKLF
cdr3_length: 12
v_call: TRBV7-9
j_call: TRBJ1-4

cdr3_aa: ASRPEGVNEKLF
cdr3_length: 12
v_call: TRBV9
j_call: TRBJ1-4

cdr3_aa: ASSGDRGFAEAF
cdr3_length: 12
v_call: TRBV7-9
j_call: TRBJ1-1

cdr3_aa: ASSLPSPSTDTQY
cdr3_length: 13
v_call: TRBV7-2
j_call: TRBJ2-3

cdr3_aa: ASSLSLAGINEQF
cdr3_length: 13
v_call: TRBV27
j_call: TRBJ2-1

cdr3_aa: ASGTRPSNSPLH
cdr3_length: 12
v_call: TRBV25-1
j_call: TRBJ1-6

cdr3_aa: ASSWDRVSYEQY
cdr3_length: 12
v_call: TRBV5-1
j_call: TRBJ2-7

cdr3_aa: AIRSRVGSPLH
cdr3_length: 11
v_call: TRBV10-3
j_call: TRBJ1-6

cdr3_aa: ATSRDGGSNQPQH
cdr3_length: 13
v_call: TRBV15
j_call: TRBJ1-5

cdr3_aa: ASSSAGTGGNYEQY
cdr3_length: 14
v_call: TRBV27
j_call: TRBJ2-7

cdr3_aa: ASSPGENQPQH
cdr3_length: 11
v_call: TRBV18
j_call: TRBJ1-5

cdr3_aa: ASSIGGTSEKLF
cdr3_length: 12
v_call: TRBV19
j_call: TRBJ1-4

cdr3_aa: ASSSNRVEQF
cdr3_length: 10
v_call: TRBV7-6
j_call: TRBJ2-1

cdr3_aa: ASSSRPGSGDYEQY
cdr3_length: 14
v_call: TRBV13
j_call: TRBJ2-7

cdr3_aa: ASRRTSGSGEQF
cdr3_length: 12
v_call: TRBV28
j_call: TRBJ2-1

cdr3_aa: ASGEGIGYT
cdr3_length: 9
v_call: TRBV27
j_call: TRBJ1-2